Listed below are T cell receptor beta chains from one sample, sequenced in a study of Ad26.COV2.S vaccination and SARS-CoV-2 variants. Data came from immunoSEQ multiplex PCR; TCRdb stores just in-frame clones and leaves some out. The sample has 400,000 or so clones, about 85% seen once. The input for sequencing was peripheral blood, taken in a trial of Ad26.COV2.S vaccine versus placebo. The receptors were gathered from a person aged 18-65 years who received the Ad26.COV2.S COVID-19 vaccine or a placebo. Each CDR3 is given with its conserved first and last residue. D genes are given only for firm matches. Rows may omit the clone size; those that give it use once, few, many or a size class.

cdr3_nt | cdr3_aa | clone_size | j_call | d_call | v_call
TGCGCCAGCAGCGAGGGGGTGGGGTACGAGCAGTACTTC | CASSEGVGYEQYF | NA | TRBJ2-7 | NA | TRBV5-1
TGTGCCAGCAGCAAAGCGGTTAAGGGACCTAGCACGGGAGGACCAAAGCCCTACAATGAGCAGTTCTTC | CASSKAVKGPSTGGPKPYNEQFF | NA | TRBJ2-1 | NA | TRBV21-1
TGCGCCAGCAGCCAAGCGGGTTCGGATCAGCCCCAGCATTTT | CASSQAGSDQPQHF | NA | TRBJ1-5 | NA | TRBV4-1
TGTGCCAGCAGTGAAACAGGGGGCTATGGCTACACCTTC | CASSETGGYGYTF | once | TRBJ1-2 | TRBD1 | TRBV6-1
TGTGCCAGCAGGACACAGGGCGGTTCACCCCTCCACTTT | CASRTQGGSPLHF | few | TRBJ1-6 | NA | TRBV14
TGTGCCAGCAGTTATCAAAACCTAGGGACCCAGTACTTC | CASSYQNLGTQYF | NA | TRBJ2-5 | NA | TRBV6-5
TGTGCCAGCAGCTTAGACGGGGCTCTTAATGAAAAACTGTTTTTT | CASSLDGALNEKLFF | once | TRBJ1-4 | NA | TRBV7-2
TGTGCCAGCAGTGACCAGGGGGAGGACGACTACACCTTC | CASSDQGEDDYTF | few | TRBJ1-2 | TRBD1 | TRBV2
TGTGCCAGCAGCCAAGACCCAGAGAGTGGAAACACCATATATTTT | CASSQDPESGNTIYF | NA | TRBJ1-3 | NA | TRBV5-4
TGTGCCACCAGTGATTTGAACAGTAGGCAGTTCTTC | CATSDLNSRQFF | NA | TRBJ2-1 | NA | TRBV24-1
TGTGCCAGCAGGTCCGGGACAAATAGCAATCAGCCCCAGCATTTT | CASRSGTNSNQPQHF | NA | TRBJ1-5 | NA | TRBV2
TGTGCCAGCAGCTTAGTAGCCGGGACAGGGGGCAGTCAGCCCCAGCATTTT | CASSLVAGTGGSQPQHF | once | TRBJ1-5 | TRBD1 | TRBV7-9
TGTGCCAGCAGTATACTTACCGACCCACTGGGAGATGAGCAGTTCTTC | CASSILTDPLGDEQFF | NA | TRBJ2-1 | NA | TRBV27
TGCGCCAGCAGCACGGGGAGTAATGAAAAACTGTTTTTT | CASSTGSNEKLFF | NA | TRBJ1-4 | NA | TRBV5-1
TGTGCCAGCAGTCCGACGAGGGGGGGAATCATGAACACTGAAGCTTTCTTT | CASSPTRGGIMNTEAFF | NA | TRBJ1-1 | NA | TRBV6-2/TRBV6-3
TGTGCCAGCAGCTTAGATGCGGGGAACTATGGCTACACCTTC | CASSLDAGNYGYTF | NA | TRBJ1-2 | NA | TRBV7-9
TGTGCCAGTAGTATGTTTGCTAGCGGGGGACCGGGGGAGACCCAGTACTTC | CASSMFASGGPGETQYF | once | TRBJ2-5 | TRBD2 | TRBV19
TGCAGCGTTGAAGTACGGGTCGACACCGGGGAGCTGTTTTTT | CSVEVRVDTGELFF | NA | TRBJ2-2 | NA | TRBV29-1
TGTGCCAGCAGTTACGTGGGGGATGAAAAACTGTTTTTT | CASSYVGDEKLFF | NA | TRBJ1-4 | NA | TRBV6-6
TGTGCCAGCAGCGTAGGGGATGGCTACACCTTC | CASSVGDGYTF | NA | TRBJ1-2 | NA | TRBV9
TGCGCCAGCAGCCAAGTGGGGCGGGGGGGATTGTACGAGCAGTACTTC | CASSQVGRGGLYEQYF | NA | TRBJ2-7 | TRBD2 | TRBV4-1
TGTGCCAGCAGTTACTCCAGACAGGGGGCCAACGAGCAGTACTTC | CASSYSRQGANEQYF | once | TRBJ2-7 | TRBD1 | TRBV6-5
TGTGCCAGCAGGGACAGGGGGCGTGAGACCCAGTACTTC | CASRDRGRETQYF | NA | TRBJ2-5 | TRBD1 | TRBV25-1
TGTGCCAGCATGTTGGGAAGCGGGGTCGTAGAGACCCAGTACTTC | CASMLGSGVVETQYF | NA | TRBJ2-5 | TRBD2 | TRBV6-5
TGTGCCAGCAGCGTCAAGGGGTCCTACTATGGCTACACCTTC | CASSVKGSYYGYTF | NA | TRBJ1-2 | NA | TRBV5-6
TGTGCCAGCAGCTACACGGGTTATGGCTACACCTTC | CASSYTGYGYTF | NA | TRBJ1-2 | NA | TRBV6-5
TGTGCCAGCAGTTACTTTCCTCGAGGGTACAATCAGCCCCAGCATTTT | CASSYFPRGYNQPQHF | NA | TRBJ1-5 | NA | TRBV6-5
TGTGCCAGCAGTTACGTTCCGGGGAGCGGCTACGAGCAGTACTTC | CASSYVPGSGYEQYF | once | TRBJ2-7 | NA | TRBV6-5
TGTGCCAGCTCATACTATGGAAACACCATATATTTT | CASSYYGNTIYF | NA | TRBJ1-3 | NA | TRBV18
TGTGCCAGTAGGAGACAGCTCGGGGAAGCTTTCTTT | CASRRQLGEAFF | NA | TRBJ1-1 | NA | TRBV19
TGTGCCAGCTTCCGGGGTTCCGGGGAGCTGTTTTTT | CASFRGSGELFF | NA | TRBJ2-2 | NA | TRBV10-3
TGTGCCAGCAGCTCAGGAGATACTCGCTACGAGCAGTACTTC | CASSSGDTRYEQYF | NA | TRBJ2-7 | NA | TRBV7-9
TGTGCCAGCAGCTTGGGACAGTTCTACGAGCAGTACTTC | CASSLGQFYEQYF | once | TRBJ2-7 | NA | TRBV5-4
TGTGCCAGTAGTACCGAGAGCTGGGCGGACACTGAAGCTTTCTTT | CASSTESWADTEAFF | NA | TRBJ1-1 | NA | TRBV19
TGTGCCAGCAGCTTAGAAGAGGGTACGCAGTACTTC | CASSLEEGTQYF | NA | TRBJ2-7 | NA | TRBV7-9
TGTGCCAGCAGCGTGCTTAGCGGGGGGGCAAATGAGCAGTTCTTC | CASSVLSGGANEQFF | NA | TRBJ2-1 | TRBD2 | TRBV9
TGTGCCAGCAGTTTATCGGGACAGGGTCCTATGAACACTGAAGCTTTCTTT | CASSLSGQGPMNTEAFF | NA | TRBJ1-1 | TRBD1 | TRBV27
TGTGCCAGCAGTTTGGGTGTGAACTATGGCTACACCTTC | CASSLGVNYGYTF | once | TRBJ1-2 | NA | TRBV6-2/TRBV6-3
TGTGCCAGCAGCTTACGTTGGGGGGGTAAAAACATTCAGTACTTC | CASSLRWGGKNIQYF | NA | TRBJ2-4 | TRBD2 | TRBV7-9
TGTGCCAGCAGCTCTACAGGGGGCCGTAATCAGCCCCAGCATTTT | CASSSTGGRNQPQHF | NA | TRBJ1-5 | TRBD1 | TRBV7-8
TGTGCCAGCAGTGAAGTACCCCGTTCGACTTATGGCTACACCTTC | CASSEVPRSTYGYTF | NA | TRBJ1-2 | NA | TRBV6-1
TGCGCCAGCAGTGAGTACTTGGTAGGCTACAATGAGCAGTTCTTC | CASSEYLVGYNEQFF | NA | TRBJ2-1 | NA | TRBV10-2
TGTGCCAGCAGCCGCATCGCGAACACCGGGGAGCTGTTTTTT | CASSRIANTGELFF | NA | TRBJ2-2 | NA | TRBV11-2
TGTGCCAGCAGCTTAGAGGTTGGGGGACAGAACACTGAAGCTTTCTTT | CASSLEVGGQNTEAFF | NA | TRBJ1-1 | NA | TRBV7-4
TGTGCCAGCAGTTACCTCCGGGGGGGAAACAATGAGCAGTTCTTC | CASSYLRGGNNEQFF | NA | TRBJ2-1 | TRBD2 | TRBV6-2/TRBV6-3
TGTGCCAGCAGGTCGATGCTCGTCTCCTACGAGCAGTACTTC | CASRSMLVSYEQYF | NA | TRBJ2-7 | NA | TRBV6-5
TGTGCCAGCAGCCCAGGGGCGGGGTTCACTGAAGCTTTCTTT | CASSPGAGFTEAFF | NA | TRBJ1-1 | NA | TRBV11-2